This TCR beta chain came from a study of T cells in Graves' hyperthyroidism and ophthalmopathy. At least 3 on the Clinical Activity Score was recorded for ophthalmopathy patients, who also had NOSPECS grade at least 4 and duration under 3 months. Based on clinical symptoms, serum thyroxine and TRAb, thyroid ultrasound and orbital computed tomography, diagnoses were reached. Remarks on this clonotype: Its specificity is not known.

From RNA transcripts, TCR beta CDR3 regions were amplified. When the TCR CDR3 underwent first-round RT-PCR, the HTBI primer set was used. TCRdb passed the multiplex PCR reads through MiXCR, listing each CDR3 protein once. The sample has about 300,000 distinct CDR3 sequences; about 19% are singletons. Study-wide results and limits: Among thyroid clonotypes expanded above 0.001, most also appeared in blood.

The clonotype originates from a man aged 45-60 years with Graves' ophthalmopathy. Sequences were obtained from blood.

The CDR3 coding sequence is TGTGCCAGCAGTCTGAGCGGGAGGACAACCTACGAGCAGTACTTC. The encoded protein is CASSLSGRTTYEQYF. This chain connects TRBV6-1 to TRBJ2-7, with 9 positions matching TRBD2. J was trimmed by 2 bases and V by 5 bases; bases with no gene match: 7. Germline-derived CDR1 and CDR2 are MNHNS and SASEGT. The CDR3 sequence is 15 residues long.